This T cell receptor (beta chain) was documented in a study of PD-1 blockade in mismatch repair-deficient tumors. Time point noted: approximately nine-day in vitro stimulation with candidate neoantigen peptide 4. All patients were mismatch repair deficient, assessed by either PCR or immunohistochemistry. An approximately 10-day in vitro culture was run per each of seven reactive peptides. Study-level findings and limits: Three of seven peptides expanded clones, giving over a hundred unique blood TCRs.

V was trimmed by 3 bases and J by 4 bases, leaving 9 bases between them. CDR1 and CDR2 (germline): LNHDA, SQIVND (reference sequence). The CDR3 is 13 amino acids. Note on this clone: Its antigen is unidentified.

The protocol was immunoSEQ multiplex PCR, while the TCRdb copy is restricted to in-frame clones and leaves out a portion. The sample yields over 14,000 clones, roughly 80% seen once. The sample in question was cells cultured in vitro, obtained from a patient treated with pembrolizumab. This sequence originates from an adult with mismatch repair-deficient cancer. The chain links TRBV19 to TRBJ2-5; D call uncertain. The CDR3 DNA reads as TGTGCCAGTAGTATGGGTAAAACAGAGACCCAGTACTTC. Encoded protein: CASSMGKTETQYF.